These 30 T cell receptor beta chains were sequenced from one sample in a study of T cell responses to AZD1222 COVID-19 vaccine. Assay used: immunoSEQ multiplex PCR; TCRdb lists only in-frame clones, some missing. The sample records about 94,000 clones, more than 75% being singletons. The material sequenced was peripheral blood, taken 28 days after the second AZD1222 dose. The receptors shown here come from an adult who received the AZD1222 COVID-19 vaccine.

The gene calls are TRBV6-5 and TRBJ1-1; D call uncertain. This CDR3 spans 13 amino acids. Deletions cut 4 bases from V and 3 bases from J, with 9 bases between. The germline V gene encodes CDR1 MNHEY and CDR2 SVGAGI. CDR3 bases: TGTGCCAGCAGTTTTCTTCTGGACACTGAAGCTTTCTTT. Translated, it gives CASSFLLDTEAFF.

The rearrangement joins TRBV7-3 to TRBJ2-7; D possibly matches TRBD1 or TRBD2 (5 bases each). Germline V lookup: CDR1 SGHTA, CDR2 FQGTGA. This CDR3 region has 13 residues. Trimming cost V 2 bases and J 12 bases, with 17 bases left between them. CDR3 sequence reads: CASSLGDGSVLYF. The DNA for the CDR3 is TGTGCCAGCAGCTTAGGGGACGGATCGGTTTTGTACTTC.

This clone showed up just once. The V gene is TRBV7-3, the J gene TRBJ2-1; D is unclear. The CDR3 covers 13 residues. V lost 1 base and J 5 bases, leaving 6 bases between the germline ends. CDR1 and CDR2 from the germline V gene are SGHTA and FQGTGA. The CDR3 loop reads CASSLIGDNEQFF. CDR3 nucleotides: TGTGCCAGCAGCTTAATCGGCGACAATGAGCAGTTCTTC.

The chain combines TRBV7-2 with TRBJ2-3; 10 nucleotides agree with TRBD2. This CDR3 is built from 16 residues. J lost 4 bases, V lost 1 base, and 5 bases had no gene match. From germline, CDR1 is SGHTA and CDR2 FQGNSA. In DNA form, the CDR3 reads TGTGCCAGCAGCTTAGGAGCTAGCGGGAGTCCAGATACGCAGTATTTT. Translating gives CASSLGASGSPDTQYF.

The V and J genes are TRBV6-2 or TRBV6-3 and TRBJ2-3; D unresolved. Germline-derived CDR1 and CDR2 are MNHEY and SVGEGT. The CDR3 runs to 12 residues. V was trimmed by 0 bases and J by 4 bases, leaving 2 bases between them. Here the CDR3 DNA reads TGTGCCAGCAGTTACTCACCAGATACGCAGTATTTT. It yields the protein CASSYSPDTQYF.

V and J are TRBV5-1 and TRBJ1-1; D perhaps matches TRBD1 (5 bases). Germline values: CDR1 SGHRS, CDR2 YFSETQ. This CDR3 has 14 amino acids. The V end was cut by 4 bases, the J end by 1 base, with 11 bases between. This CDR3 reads CASSEQEWNTEAFF. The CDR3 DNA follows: TGCGCCAGCAGCGAACAGGAGTGGAACACTGAAGCTTTCTTT.

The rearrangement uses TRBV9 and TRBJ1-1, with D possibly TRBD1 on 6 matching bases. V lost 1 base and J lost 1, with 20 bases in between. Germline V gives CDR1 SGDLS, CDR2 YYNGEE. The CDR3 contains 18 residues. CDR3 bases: TGTGCCAGCAGCGTAAGGACCCGGGGGGGGCATAGGAACACTGAAGCTTTCTTT. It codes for CASSVRTRGGHRNTEAFF.

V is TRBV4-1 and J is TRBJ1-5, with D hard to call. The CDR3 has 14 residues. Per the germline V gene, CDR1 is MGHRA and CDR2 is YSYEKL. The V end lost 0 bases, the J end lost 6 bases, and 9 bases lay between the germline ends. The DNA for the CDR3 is TGCGCCAGCAGCCAAGAGGAGAGGGCTCAGCCCCAGCATTTT. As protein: CASSQEERAQPQHF.

Here the CDR3 DNA reads TGTGCCAGCAGCTTTGGTTCTAGCTGGGGAACCGGGGAGCTGTTTTTT. It specifies CASSFGSSWGTGELFF. This sequence joins TRBV7-9 and TRBJ2-2, with D possibly being TRBD2 (5 bases). Germline V gene sequence: CDR1 SEHNR, CDR2 FQNEAQ (reference sequence). CDR3 length: 16 amino acids. Trimming shortened V by 3 bases and J by 5 bases, and 16 bases separated the two germline ends.

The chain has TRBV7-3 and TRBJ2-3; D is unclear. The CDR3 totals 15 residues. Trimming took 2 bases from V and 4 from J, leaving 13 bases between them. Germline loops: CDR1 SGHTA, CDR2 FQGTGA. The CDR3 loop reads CASSLSAAGADTQYF. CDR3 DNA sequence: TGTGCCAGCAGCTTATCGGCCGCTGGCGCAGATACGCAGTATTTT.

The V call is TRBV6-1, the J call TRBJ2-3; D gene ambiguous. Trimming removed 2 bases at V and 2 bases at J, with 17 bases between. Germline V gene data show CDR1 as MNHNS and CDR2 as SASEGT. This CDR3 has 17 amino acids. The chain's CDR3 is CASSEPSILSVTDTQYF. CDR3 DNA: TGTGCCAGCAGTGAACCTTCCATATTATCGGTCACAGATACGCAGTATTTT.

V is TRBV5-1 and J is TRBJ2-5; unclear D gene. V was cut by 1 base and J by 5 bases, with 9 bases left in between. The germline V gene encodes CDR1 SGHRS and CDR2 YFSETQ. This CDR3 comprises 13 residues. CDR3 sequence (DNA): TGCGCCAGCAGCTTGTGGGCCTGGGAGACCCAGTACTTC. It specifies CASSLWAWETQYF.

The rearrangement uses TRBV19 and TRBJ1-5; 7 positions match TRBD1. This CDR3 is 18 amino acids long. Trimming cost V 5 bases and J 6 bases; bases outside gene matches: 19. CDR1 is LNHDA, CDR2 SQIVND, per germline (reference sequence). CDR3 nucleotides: TGTGCCAGTAGTCCCAACCAGAGACAGGGTTCGCAGCGTCAGCCCCAGCATTTT. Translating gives CASSPNQRQGSQRQPQHF.

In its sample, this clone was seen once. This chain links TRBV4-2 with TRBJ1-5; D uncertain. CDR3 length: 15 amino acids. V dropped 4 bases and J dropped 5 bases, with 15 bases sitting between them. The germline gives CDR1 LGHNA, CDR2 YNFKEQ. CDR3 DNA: TGTGCCAGCAGCCGACGGAACGGGGTCGATCAGCCCCAGCATTTT. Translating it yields CASSRRNGVDQPQHF.

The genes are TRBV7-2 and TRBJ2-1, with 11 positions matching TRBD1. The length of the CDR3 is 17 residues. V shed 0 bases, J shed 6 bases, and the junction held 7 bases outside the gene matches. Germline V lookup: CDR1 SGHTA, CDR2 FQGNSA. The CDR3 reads CASSLAGQGAQANEQFF. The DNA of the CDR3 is TGTGCCAGCAGCTTAGCAGGACAGGGGGCGCAAGCCAATGAGCAGTTCTTC.

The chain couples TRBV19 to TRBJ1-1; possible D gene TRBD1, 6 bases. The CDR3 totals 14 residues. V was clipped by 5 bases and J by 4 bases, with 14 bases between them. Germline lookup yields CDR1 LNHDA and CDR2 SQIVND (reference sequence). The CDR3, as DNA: TGTGCCAGTAGTTCACAGGGAGACGGCACTGAAGCTTTCTTT. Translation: CASSSQGDGTEAFF.

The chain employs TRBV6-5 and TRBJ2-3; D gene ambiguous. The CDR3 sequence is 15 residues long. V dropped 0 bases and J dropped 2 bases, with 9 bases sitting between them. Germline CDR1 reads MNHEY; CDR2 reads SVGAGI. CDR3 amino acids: CASSYSGWDTDTQYF. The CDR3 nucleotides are TGTGCCAGCAGTTACTCGGGGTGGGACACAGATACGCAGTATTTT.

CDR3 DNA: TGTGCCAGCGGTACAGGGGGCGCGAATTGGGGTCAGCCCCAGCATTTT. This gives the protein CASGTGGANWGQPQHF. The V call is TRBV28, the J call TRBJ1-5; TRBD1 aligns across 9 bases. There are 16 residues in the CDR3. The V gene end was trimmed by 8 bases and the J gene end by 6 bases; junction bases not matched to a gene: 14. The germline V gene encodes CDR1 MDHEN and CDR2 SYDVKM. Full variable domain (rest looked up from reference TRBV28 and TRBJ1-5): DVKVTQSSRYLVKRTGEKVFLECVQDMDHENMFWYRQDPGLGLRLIYFSYDVKMKEKGDIPEGYSVSREKKERFSLILESASTNQTSMYLCASGTGGANWGQPQHFGDGTRLSIL.

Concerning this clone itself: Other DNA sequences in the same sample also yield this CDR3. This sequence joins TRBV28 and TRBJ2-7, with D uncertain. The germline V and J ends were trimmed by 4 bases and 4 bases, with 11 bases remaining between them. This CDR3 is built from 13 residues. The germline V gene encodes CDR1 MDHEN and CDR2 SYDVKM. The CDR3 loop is CASSSPPPYEQYF. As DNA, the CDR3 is TGTGCCAGCAGTTCTCCCCCCCCGTACGAGCAGTACTTC.

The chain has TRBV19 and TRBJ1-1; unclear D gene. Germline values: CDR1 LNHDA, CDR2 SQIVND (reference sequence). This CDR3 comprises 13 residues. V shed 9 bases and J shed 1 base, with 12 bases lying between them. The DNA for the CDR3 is TGTGCCAGGACTACAACAGAGAACACTGAAGCTTTCTTT. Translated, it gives CARTTTENTEAFF.

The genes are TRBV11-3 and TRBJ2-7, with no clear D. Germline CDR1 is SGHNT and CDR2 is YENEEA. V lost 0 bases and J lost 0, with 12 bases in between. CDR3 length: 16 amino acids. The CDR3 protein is CASSLDLGSSSYEQYF. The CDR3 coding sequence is TGTGCCAGCAGCTTAGATCTGGGGTCTAGCTCCTACGAGCAGTACTTC.

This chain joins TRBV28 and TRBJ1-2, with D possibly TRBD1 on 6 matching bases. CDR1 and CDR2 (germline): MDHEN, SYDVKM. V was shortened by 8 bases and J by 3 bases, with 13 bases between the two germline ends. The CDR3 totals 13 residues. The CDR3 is CASGDRNYYGYTF. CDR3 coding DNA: TGTGCCAGCGGCGACAGGAACTACTATGGCTACACCTTC.

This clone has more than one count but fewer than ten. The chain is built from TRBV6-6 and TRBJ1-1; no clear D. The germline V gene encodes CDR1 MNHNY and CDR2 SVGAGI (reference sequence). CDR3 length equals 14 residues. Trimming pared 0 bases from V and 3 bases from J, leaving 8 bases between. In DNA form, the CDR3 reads TGTGCCAGCAGTTACTCGATATGGGACACTGAAGCTTTCTTT. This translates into CASSYSIWDTEAFF.

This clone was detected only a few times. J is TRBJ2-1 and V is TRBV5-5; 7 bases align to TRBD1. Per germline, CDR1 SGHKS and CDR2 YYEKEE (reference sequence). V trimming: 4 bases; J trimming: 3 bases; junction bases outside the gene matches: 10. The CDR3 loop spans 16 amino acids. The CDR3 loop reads CASSSYTGVFYNEQFF. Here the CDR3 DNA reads TGTGCCAGCAGCAGCTATACAGGGGTATTCTACAATGAGCAGTTCTTC.

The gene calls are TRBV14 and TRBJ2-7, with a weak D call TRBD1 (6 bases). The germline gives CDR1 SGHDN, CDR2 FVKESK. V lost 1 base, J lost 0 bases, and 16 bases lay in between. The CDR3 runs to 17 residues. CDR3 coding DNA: TGTGCCAGCAGCCAAGTAGAGATGGGGGCTAGCTCCTACGAGCAGTACTTC. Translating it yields CASSQVEMGASSYEQYF.

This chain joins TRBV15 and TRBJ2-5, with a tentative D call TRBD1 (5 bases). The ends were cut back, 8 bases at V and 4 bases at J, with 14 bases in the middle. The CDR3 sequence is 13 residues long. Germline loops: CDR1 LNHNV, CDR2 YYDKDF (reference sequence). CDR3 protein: CATHPGRGETQYF. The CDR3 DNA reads TGTGCCACCCACCCAGGGCGAGGAGAGACCCAGTACTTC.

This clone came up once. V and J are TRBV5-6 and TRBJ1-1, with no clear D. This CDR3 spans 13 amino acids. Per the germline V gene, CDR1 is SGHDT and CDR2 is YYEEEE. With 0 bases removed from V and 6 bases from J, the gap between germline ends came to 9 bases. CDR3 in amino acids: CASSLAWAAEAFF. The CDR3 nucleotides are TGTGCCAGCAGCTTGGCCTGGGCAGCTGAAGCTTTCTTT. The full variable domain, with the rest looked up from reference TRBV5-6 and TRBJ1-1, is DAGVTQSPTHLIKTRGQQVTLRCSPKSGHDTVSWYQQALGQGPQFIFQYYEEEERQRGNFPDRFSGHQFPNYSSELNVNALLLGDSALYLCASSLAWAAEAFFGQGTRLTVV.

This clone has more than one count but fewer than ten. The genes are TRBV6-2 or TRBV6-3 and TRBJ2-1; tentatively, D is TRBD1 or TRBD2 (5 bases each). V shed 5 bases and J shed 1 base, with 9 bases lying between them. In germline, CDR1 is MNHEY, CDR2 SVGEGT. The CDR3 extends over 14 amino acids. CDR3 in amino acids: CASSVEGSYNEQFF. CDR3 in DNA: TGTGCCAGCAGTGTCGAGGGGTCCTACAATGAGCAGTTCTTC.

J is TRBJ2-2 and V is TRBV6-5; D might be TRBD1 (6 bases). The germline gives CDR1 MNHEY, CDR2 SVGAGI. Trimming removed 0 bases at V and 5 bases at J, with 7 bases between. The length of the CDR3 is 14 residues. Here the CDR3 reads CASSYSRGTGELFF. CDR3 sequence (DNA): TGTGCCAGCAGTTACTCTAGGGGGACCGGGGAGCTGTTTTTT.

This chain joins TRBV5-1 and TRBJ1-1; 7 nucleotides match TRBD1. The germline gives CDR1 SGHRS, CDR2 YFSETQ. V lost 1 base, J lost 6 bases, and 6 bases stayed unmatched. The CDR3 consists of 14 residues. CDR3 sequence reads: CASSLNRGKAEAFF. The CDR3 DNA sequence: TGCGCCAGCAGCTTGAACAGGGGAAAGGCTGAAGCTTTCTTT.